Following are 25 T cell receptor beta chains from one sample sequenced in a study of blood T cell repertoires in COVID-19. The repertoire was sequenced with immunoSEQ multiplex PCR; TCRdb's copy has only in-frame clones and lacks some. This sample carries 150,000 or so clones, over 80% of them seen once, and the ten largest clones take 5.8%. Sequencing was done on a sample of PBMCs or T cells enriched from blood (not recorded which). The receptors derive from a woman aged 45-65 years who had been exposed to COVID-19.

The count of this clone is one. This chain joins TRBV6-5 and TRBJ2-7; D is uncertain. Trimming left V 7 bases short and J 5 bases short, with 9 bases between. The CDR3 runs to 11 residues. Germline CDR1 reads MNHEY; CDR2 reads SVGAGI. The DNA of the CDR3 is TGTGCCAGCAAGTCGGTCCACGAGCAGTACTTC. Protein product: CASKSVHEQYF.

The chain carries TRBV3-1 (or the pseudogene TRBV3-2) and TRBJ1-5; 10 nucleotides align to TRBD1. The CDR3 loop spans 14 amino acids. Germline trimming cut 3 bases from V and 7 bases from J; bases unmatched to any gene: 3. Germline CDR1 and CDR2: LGHDT and YNNKEL (reference sequence). Here the CDR3 DNA reads TGTGCCAGCAGCCAGGGGACAGGGGCCCAGCCCCAGCATTTT. Protein product: CASSQGTGAQPQHF.

The chain has TRBV6-2 or TRBV6-3 and TRBJ2-7; tentative D call: TRBD1 (6 bases). Germline V lookup: CDR1 MNHEY, CDR2 SVGEGT. This CDR3 has 14 residues. The V end was cut by 5 bases, the J end by 0 bases, with 11 bases between. The CDR3 loop reads CASSRRGSSYEQYF. DNA of the CDR3: TGTGCCAGCAGTCGCAGGGGTAGCTCCTACGAGCAGTACTTC.

The chain carries TRBV5-8 and TRBJ2-2; a weak D match, TRBD2 (6 bases). The V and J ends lost 4 bases and 5 bases respectively, with 18 bases between them. This CDR3 has 16 amino acids. Germline-derived CDR1 and CDR2 are SGHTS and YDEGEE. For the CDR3, the DNA is TGTGCCAGCAGCCCCGTGGCGGGGAGTCTGACCGGGGAGCTGTTTTTT. It specifies CASSPVAGSLTGELFF.

The V call is TRBV6-5, the J call TRBJ1-1, with TRBD1 matching 7 bases. V shed 6 bases, J shed 4 bases, and the junction held 8 bases outside the gene matches. CDR1 MNHEY and CDR2 SVGAGI come from the germline V gene. The CDR3 has 14 amino acids. The CDR3 spells CASRQQGMGTEAFF. The CDR3 DNA sequence: TGTGCCAGCAGACAACAGGGGATGGGCACTGAAGCTTTCTTT.

This rearrangement joins TRBV25-1 to TRBJ1-2; TRBD1 is a possible D gene (5 bases). The germline V gene encodes CDR1 MGHDK and CDR2 SYGVNS. V was trimmed by 4 bases and J by 2 bases, leaving 5 bases between them. The CDR3 consists of 12 residues. The CDR3 is CASSGQNYGYTF. The CDR3 coding sequence is TGTGCCAGCAGTGGACAGAACTATGGCTACACCTTC.

The V and J genes are TRBV6-5 and TRBJ1-2; possible D gene TRBD1, 6 bases. V lost 4 bases and J 8 bases, leaving 17 bases between the germline ends. Germline CDR1 is MNHEY and CDR2 is SVGAGI. The CDR3 has 14 amino acids. The CDR3 nucleotides are TGTGCCAGCAGTTCGCGCAGGGGTCCCGGGGGCTACACCTTC. It is translated as CASSSRRGPGGYTF.

The V gene is TRBV28, the J gene TRBJ1-6; a possible D gene is TRBD1 (6 bases). The germline V gene encodes CDR1 MDHEN and CDR2 SYDVKM. This CDR3 has 15 residues. V dropped 6 bases and J dropped 0 bases, with 9 bases sitting between them. The CDR3 here is CASSAGDSYNSPLHF. CDR3 nucleotides: TGTGCCAGCAGCGCAGGGGACTCCTATAATTCACCCCTCCACTTT.

The chain has TRBV6-1 and TRBJ2-3, with 12 bases fitting TRBD2. There are 16 residues in the CDR3. Germline-derived CDR1 and CDR2 are MNHNS and SASEGT. J lost 4 bases, V lost 4 bases, and 6 bases had no gene match. DNA for the CDR3: TGTGCCAGCAGTGCTAAGACTAGCGGGGGAGCAGATACGCAGTATTTT. The encoded protein is CASSAKTSGGADTQYF.

The CDR3 protein is CASSGLDKREGYTF. CDR3 nucleotides: TGTGCCAGCAGTGGACTTGACAAGCGGGAAGGCTACACCTTC. This chain joins TRBV25-1 and TRBJ1-2; D not resolved. The CDR3 runs 14 residues. V was cut by 4 bases and J by 8 bases, with 17 bases left in between. Germline values: CDR1 MGHDK, CDR2 SYGVNS.

The chain employs TRBV5-6 and TRBJ2-7; D is unresolved. CDR3 length equals 12 residues. The V gene's germline CDR1 is SGHDT and CDR2 YYEEEE. With 3 bases removed from V and 0 bases from J, the gap between germline ends came to 4 bases. The CDR3 DNA sequence: TGTGCCAGCAGCTCTAGCTCCTACGAGCAGTACTTC. Its protein product is CASSSSSYEQYF.

The chain couples TRBV6-2 or TRBV6-3 to TRBJ2-7; 14 bases are shared with TRBD2. The CDR3 consists of 15 residues. The V and J ends lost 6 bases and 3 bases, in that order; junction bases with no gene match: 4. Per germline, CDR1 MNHEY and CDR2 SVGEGT. As DNA, the CDR3 is TGTGCCAGCAGCCGGGGACTAGCGGGAGTCTACGAGCAGTACTTC. It specifies CASSRGLAGVYEQYF.

The V gene is TRBV19, the J gene TRBJ2-6; a weak D match, TRBD2 (6 bases). This CDR3 contains 16 residues. Germline CDR1 LNHDA, CDR2 SQIVND (reference sequence). V gave up 3 bases and J gave up 1 base, with 10 bases separating them. The CDR3 coding sequence is TGTGCCAGTAGTATTCTGGGGGGTTCTGGGGCCAACGTCCTGACTTTC. Its protein is CASSILGGSGANVLTF.

This clone has only one observation. The chain joins TRBV5-6 to TRBJ2-6, with D tentatively TRBD2 (6 bases). There are 18 residues in the CDR3. Germline assignment: CDR1 SGHDT and CDR2 YYEEEE. V lost 0 bases and J 0 bases, leaving 13 bases between the germline ends. The CDR3 protein is CASSLDPWRVSGANVLTF. The CDR3 nucleotides are TGTGCCAGCAGCTTGGATCCGTGGAGGGTCTCTGGGGCCAACGTCCTGACTTTC.

The CDR3 here is CASSPAGLAGTNEQFF. The DNA for the CDR3 is TGTGCCAGCAGCCCAGCAGGACTAGCGGGAACCAATGAGCAGTTCTTC. The gene calls are TRBV7-3 and TRBJ2-1, with 12 bases aligning to TRBD2. The ends lost 5 bases at V and 6 bases at J; junction bases unmatched: 8. CDR3 length: 16 amino acids. Germline loops: CDR1 SGHTA, CDR2 FQGTGA.

V and J are TRBV15 and TRBJ2-7; D unclear. This CDR3 has 11 amino acids. CDR1 LNHNV and CDR2 YYDKDF come from the germline V gene (reference sequence). V was pared by 5 bases and J by 5 bases, with 7 bases between. CDR3 in amino acids: CATSFRDEQYF. The CDR3 DNA reads as TGTGCCACCAGCTTCCGGGACGAGCAGTACTTC.

The chain joins TRBV7-2 to TRBJ2-3; D is undetermined. V was clipped by 1 base and J by 2 bases, with 10 bases between them. This CDR3 has 15 amino acids. Per germline, CDR1 SGHTA and CDR2 FQGNSA. The DNA of the CDR3 is TGTGCCAGCAGCTTAGATGGCTTTGCCACAGATACGCAGTATTTT. This sequence encodes CASSLDGFATDTQYF.

The chain couples TRBV11-3 to TRBJ2-3, with 16 bases that match TRBD2. Germline V gene data show CDR1 as SGHNT and CDR2 as YENEEA. The CDR3 loop spans 17 amino acids. The junction had 7 bases not matched to a gene; V was cut back by 4 bases and J by 6 bases. The CDR3 loop reads CASSSGLAGGAEDTQYF. In nucleotides, the CDR3 is TGTGCCAGCAGCTCGGGACTAGCGGGGGGGGCCGAGGATACGCAGTATTTT.

The V call is TRBV4-1, the J call TRBJ2-1, with TRBD2 identical over 11 bases. The CDR3 loop spans 16 amino acids. Trimming removed 0 bases from V and 10 bases from J; junction bases left unmatched: 8. Germline V CDR1 and CDR2: MGHRA, YSYEKL. Written as DNA, the CDR3 is TGCGCCAGCAGCCAAGATATAGCGGGAGGGCCGGGAGAGCAGTTCTTC. Protein: CASSQDIAGGPGEQFF.

This clone was observed once. V and J are TRBV5-1 and TRBJ2-3, with 7 bases that match TRBD2. The CDR3 has 17 amino acids. Looked up from germline, CDR1 is SGHRS and CDR2 is YFSETQ. Trimming cost V 2 bases and J 0 bases; bases outside gene matches: 9. CDR3 nucleotides: TGCGCCAGCAGCTTCGGGGCGGGGGTTTCTAGCACAGATACGCAGTATTTT. Protein: CASSFGAGVSSTDTQYF.

The rearrangement links TRBV5-6 to TRBJ2-7; 11 bases map to TRBD2. V trimming: 3 bases; J trimming: 2 bases; junction bases outside the gene matches: 13. The CDR3 spans 18 residues. Looked up from germline, CDR1 is SGHDT and CDR2 is YYEEEE. CDR3 bases: TGTGCCAGCAGCTCGCTACTAAGACTAGCGGGATCCCCCTACGAGCAGTACTTC. It specifies CASSSLLRLAGSPYEQYF.

This rearrangement joins TRBV19 to TRBJ2-4; weak D call: TRBD1 (6 bases). In germline, CDR1 is LNHDA, CDR2 SQIVND (reference sequence). Trimming took 2 bases from V and 8 from J, leaving 16 bases between them. The CDR3 covers 15 residues. The CDR3, as DNA: TGTGCCAGTAGTATACCGCAGGGCAGGGGCCACATTCAGTACTTC. Protein product: CASSIPQGRGHIQYF.

This clone was observed a handful of times. The chain combines TRBV4-2 with TRBJ1-1; the D gene is possibly TRBD1 (5 bases). V was cut by 3 bases and J by 5 bases, with 10 bases left in between. This CDR3 spans 13 amino acids. Per the germline V gene, CDR1 is LGHNA and CDR2 is YNFKEQ. The CDR3 DNA sequence: TGTGCCAGCAGCCACCCAGGGCCGACTGAAGCTTTCTTT. Its protein product is CASSHPGPTEAFF.

The chain has TRBV3-1 (or the pseudogene TRBV3-2) and TRBJ2-3; TRBD2 is a possible D gene (5 bases). V shed 4 bases and J shed 4 bases, with 6 bases lying between them. The CDR3 is 12 amino acids. Looked up from germline, CDR1 is LGHDT and CDR2 is YNNKEL (reference sequence). CDR3 DNA: TGTGCCAGCAGCCTGCGGGCAGATACGCAGTATTTT. Protein product: CASSLRADTQYF.

The chain joins TRBV3-1 (or the pseudogene TRBV3-2) to TRBJ1-6; TRBD1 might be the D (5 bases). There are 16 residues in the CDR3. The V end was cut by 4 bases, the J end by 7 bases, with 17 bases between. Germline V gene lookup returns CDR1 LGHDT and CDR2 YNNKEL (reference sequence). This CDR3 reads CASSPEPRQLNSPLHF. Here the CDR3 DNA reads TGTGCCAGCAGCCCGGAACCCCGACAGCTAAATTCACCCCTCCACTTT.